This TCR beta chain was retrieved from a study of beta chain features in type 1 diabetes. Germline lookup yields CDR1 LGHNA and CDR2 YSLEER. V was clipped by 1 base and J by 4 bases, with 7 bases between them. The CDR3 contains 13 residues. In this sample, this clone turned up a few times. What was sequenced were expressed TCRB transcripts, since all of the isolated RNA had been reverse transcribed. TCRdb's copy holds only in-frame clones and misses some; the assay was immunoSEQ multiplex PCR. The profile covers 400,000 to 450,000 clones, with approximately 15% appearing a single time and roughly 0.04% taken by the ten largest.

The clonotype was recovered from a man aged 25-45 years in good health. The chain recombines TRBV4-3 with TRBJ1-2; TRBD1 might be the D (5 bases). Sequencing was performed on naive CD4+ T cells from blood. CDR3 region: CASSQADSYGYTF. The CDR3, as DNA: TGCGCCAGCAGCCAAGCTGACAGCTATGGCTACACCTTC.